The clone carrying this TCR beta chain was picked up one time. Generated by immunoSEQ multiplex PCR, the TCRdb table keeps only in-frame clones and is missing some. In the table there are about 130,000 clones, roughly four fifths of which are singletons. In terms of age and location, participants ranged from roughly 18 to 90 years and lived in under 30 US areas. The data stem from a study of blood T cell repertoires in COVID-19. On the study more broadly: Sites across the United States, Italy and Spain contributed samples from acute and convalescent COVID-19. Sources were T cells, B-cell-depleted T cells, or PBMCs; the material itself was cDNA or gDNA.

The sequence was obtained from a middle-aged man who had recovered from COVID-19. Sequencing input: PBMCs or T cells enriched from blood (not recorded which).

The CDR3 loop reads CASSLERGIGTYEQYF. In DNA, the CDR3 is TGTGCCAGCAGCTTAGAGCGGGGGATAGGGACCTACGAGCAGTACTTC. The V and J genes are TRBV7-2 and TRBJ2-7, with TRBD2 matching 8 bases. The CDR3 is 16 residues long. J was trimmed by 2 bases and V by 1 base; bases with no gene match: 7. Germline V gene sequence: CDR1 SGHTA, CDR2 FQGNSA.